This T cell receptor beta chain appears in the sequencing data of a study of beta chain features in type 1 diabetes. Study-level results: The cDNA sequencing approach could over-represent high-TCR-expressing cells.

On this clone itself: What it binds is not known.

Expressed TCRB transcripts were sequenced because the isolated RNA had all been reverse transcribed beforehand. Generated by immunoSEQ multiplex PCR, the TCRdb table keeps only in-frame clones and is missing some. This table holds around 400,000 clones, over 10% found once. The germline V gene has CDR1 KGHSH and CDR2 LQKENI. The CDR3 extends over 16 amino acids. J was trimmed by 0 bases and V by 4 bases; bases with no gene match: 6. CD45RO/CCR7/CD25/CD127/CD95/CD27 staining was used to isolate CD4+ naive, central memory, regulatory and stem cell-like memory cells by sorting. This clonotype was obtained from a man aged 18 to 29 in good health. Material: naive CD4+ T cells from blood. The gene calls are TRBV18 and TRBJ2-3, with TRBD1 matching 8 bases. The CDR3 protein is CASSLARQGSTDTQYF. The CDR3 DNA is TGTGCCAGCTCACTGGCGAGACAGGGGAGCACAGATACGCAGTATTTT.